The 12 T cell receptor beta chains below come from one sample, sequenced in a study of metastatic and nonmetastatic thyroid tumors. TCRdb called clones again from the PCR reads with MiXCR. The sample contains just over 20,000 clones, 15% to 19% of which appear only once. Prior to thyroid surgery, none of the patients had received any treatment. The material sequenced was blood. The origin of the receptors is a female donor with papillary thyroid cancer or a benign thyroid nodule (not recorded which). Some clones in this sample may be carry-over from other donors' samples.

The table lists this clone with many counts. The chain joins TRBV30 to TRBJ1-2; 7 nucleotides align to TRBD1. Germline V gene lookup returns CDR1 GTSNPN and CDR2 SVGIG (reference sequence). The CDR3 has 14 residues. The V gene end was trimmed by 1 base and the J gene end by 4 bases; junction bases not matched to a gene: 6. CDR3 sequence: CAWSAHRGIYGYTF. CDR3 coding DNA: TGTGCCTGGAGTGCCCACAGGGGTATCTATGGCTACACCTTC.

There are many counts of this clone. At one boundary the junction diverges from the germline segment, which might be a read error. The V gene is TRBV7-9, the J gene TRBJ2-7; 11 nucleotides align to TRBD1. Germline values: CDR1 SEHNR, CDR2 FQNEAQ (reference sequence). CDR3 length equals 15 residues. The DNA for the CDR3 is TGTGCCAGCAGCGTTTCTGGACAGGGGGCGTACGAGCAGTGCTTC. Amino acid sequence: CASSVSGQGAYEQCF.

This clone was picked up many times. This chain uses TRBV7-2 with TRBJ1-2; 9 bases agree with TRBD1. CDR1 and CDR2 from the germline V gene are SGHTA and FQGNSA. This CDR3 region has 15 residues. After removal of 0 bases from V and 5 bases from J, the junction contained 4 bases not matched to a gene. The CDR3, as DNA: TGTGCCAGCAGCTTAGCACCGACAGGGGGATATGGCTACACCTTC. It codes for CASSLAPTGGYGYTF.

This clone was seen repeatedly, ten times or more. This chain links TRBV9 with TRBJ1-6; no firm D call. V dropped 4 bases and J dropped 2 bases, with 13 bases sitting between them. Looked up from germline, CDR1 is SGDLS and CDR2 is YYNGEE. This CDR3 region has 16 residues. CDR3 bases: TGTGCCAGCAGCTTGAGTCCGGCTGCCTATAATTCACCCCTCCACTTT. It translates to CASSLSPAAYNSPLHF. The entire variable domain, with the rest obtained from reference TRBV9 and TRBJ1-6, is as follows: DSGVTQTPKHLITATGQRVTLRCSPRSGDLSVYWYQQSLDQGLQFLIQYYNGEERAKGNILERFSAQQFPDLHSELNLSSLELGDSALYFCASSLSPAAYNSPLHFGNGTRLTVT.

The table lists this clone with many counts. The V call is TRBV9, the J call TRBJ2-2; D is ambiguous. The CDR3 covers 12 residues. Trimming cost V 2 bases and J 8 bases, with 7 bases left between them. Germline CDR1 is SGDLS and CDR2 is YYNGEE. In nucleotides, the CDR3 is TGTGCCAGCAGCGTCCTGTCGGGGGAGCTGTTTTTT. Residues: CASSVLSGELFF.

This clone appeared many times. This sequence joins TRBV20-1 and TRBJ2-1; 13 bases line up with TRBD2. CDR3 length: 16 residues. Germline trimming cut 3 bases from V and 4 bases from J; bases unmatched to any gene: 6. The germline gives CDR1 DFQATT, CDR2 SNEGSKA (reference sequence). The CDR3 coding sequence is TGCAGTGCTAGTCCACTAGCGGGGGGGCTGTACAATGAGCAGTTCTTC. It yields the protein CSASPLAGGLYNEQFF.

This clone is medium-sized (0.01 to 0.1%) in the sample. The chain links TRBV6-1 to TRBJ1-1; D gene ambiguous. V was cut by 5 bases and J by 0 bases, with 7 bases left in between. The CDR3 is 13 residues long. Germline lookup yields CDR1 MNHNS and CDR2 SASEGT. The CDR3 region has the DNA TGTGCCAGCAGTTATGTTATGAACACTGAAGCTTTCTTT. Protein sequence: CASSYVMNTEAFF.

This clone is categorized as medium-sized. The V call is TRBV6-1, the J call TRBJ1-1; 7 bases match TRBD1. Looked up from germline, CDR1 is MNHNS and CDR2 is SASEGT. This CDR3 contains 13 residues. The V gene end was trimmed by 8 bases and the J gene end by 4 bases; junction bases not matched to a gene: 7. CDR3 amino acids: CASSRQGSTEAFF. The CDR3 nucleotides are TGTGCCAGCTCAAGACAGGGAAGCACTGAAGCTTTCTTT.

By frequency in the sample, this clone is medium-sized. This chain connects TRBV2 to TRBJ1-2; D ambiguous. From germline, CDR1 is SNHLY and CDR2 FYNNEI. The V gene lost 6 bases and the J gene lost 4 bases, with 18 bases spanning the gap. The CDR3 has 15 residues. CDR3 amino acids: CASRENSELFYGYTF. DNA of the CDR3: TGTGCCAGCAGGGAAAACAGCGAACTTTTCTATGGCTACACCTTC.

As concerns this clone: A much larger clone lies one base from this, so it may be a read error. The chain couples TRBV11-2 to TRBJ2-5; unclear D gene. The CDR3 has 11 amino acids. Per germline, CDR1 SGHAT and CDR2 FQNNGV. Trimming pared 6 bases from V and 4 bases from J, leaving 6 bases between. CDR3 nucleotides: TGTGCCAGCAGTCGGCGAGAGACCCAGTACTTC. Its protein is CASSRRETQYF.

By proportion, this clone is medium-sized. The genes are TRBV6-1 and TRBJ1-2; 7 positions agree with TRBD1. V shed 5 bases, J shed 5 bases, and the junction held 14 bases outside the gene matches. Germline V CDR1 and CDR2: MNHNS, SASEGT. The CDR3 spans 16 residues. This chain's CDR3 is CASSPFGDSSLYGYTF. CDR3 coding DNA: TGTGCCAGCAGTCCCTTTGGGGACAGCTCTCTTTATGGCTACACCTTC.

As regards this clone: One base away lies a much larger clone, so this may be a sequencing read error. The J gene is TRBJ1-1, the V gene TRBV7-9; no definite D call. Germline V lookup: CDR1 SEHNR, CDR2 FQNEAQ (reference sequence). The CDR3 has 14 residues. The V end lost 0 bases, the J end lost 12 bases, and 17 bases lay between the germline ends. The CDR3 loop reads CASSLAQGFGESFF. CDR3 in DNA: TGTGCCAGCAGCTTAGCACAAGGGTTCGGGGAGTCTTTCTTT.